A selection of T cell receptor beta chains follows, all from one sample in a study of long-term antiretroviral therapy in people with HIV. The data were produced by immunoSEQ multiplex PCR, yet TCRdb's version contains in-frame clones alone and is incomplete. The data contain some 24,000 clones, approximately 90% of them singletons. The sequences come from unsorted PBMCs, collected 1.8 years before starting antiretroviral therapy. The receptors here all came from a man aged 45-65 years with HIV. Each CDR3 is given with its conserved first and last residue. A D gene is named only where the DNA matches it firmly. Where a row states a size, it is once, few, many or the class of an expanded clone; other rows omit it.

TRBV7-9,TRBJ1-3,NA,NA,CASSFPRVLAGNTIYF,TGTGCCAGCAGCTTCCCCAGGGTTCTGGCTGGAAACACCATATATTTT
TRBV30,TRBJ1-2,NA,NA,CAWSYLGGVGYGYTF,TGTGCCTGGAGCTATCTCGGTGGAGTAGGCTATGGCTACACCTTC
TRBV5-1,TRBJ2-1,NA,NA,CASSWRASSYNEQFF,TGCGCCAGCAGTTGGCGGGCGAGCTCCTACAATGAGCAGTTCTTC
TRBV7-9,TRBJ2-2,TRBD2,NA,CASSGPTSVTGELFF,TGTGCCAGCAGCGGACCGACTAGCGTCACCGGGGAGCTGTTTTTT
TRBV5-4,TRBJ2-7,TRBD2,once,CASSLAGTSGRRVYF,TGTGCCAGCAGCTTGGCCGGGACTAGCGGCCGCCGGGTGTACTTC
TRBV10-2,TRBJ2-7,NA,NA,CASGIRYEQYF,TGCGCCAGCGGGATTAGGTACGAGCAGTACTTC
TRBV28,TRBJ1-5,TRBD1,NA,CASPPGQGRSNQPQHF,TGTGCCAGCCCACCGGGACAGGGTCGTAGCAATCAGCCCCAGCATTTT
TRBV10-2,TRBJ2-7,NA,NA,CASSANPKSYEQYF,TGCGCCAGCAGTGCTAATCCCAAGTCGTACGAGCAGTACTTC
TRBV7-3,TRBJ1-6,NA,NA,CASSLYKNSPLHF,TGTGCCAGCAGCTTATATAAGAATTCACCCCTCCACTTT
TRBV6-5,TRBJ1-5,NA,few,CASSYSVKEPQHF,TGTGCCAGCAGTTACTCGGTAAAGGAGCCCCAGCATTTT
TRBV25-1,TRBJ2-4,TRBD1,NA,CASRGMDRGSIQYF,TGTGCCAGCAGGGGGATGGACAGGGGGTCAATTCAGTACTTC